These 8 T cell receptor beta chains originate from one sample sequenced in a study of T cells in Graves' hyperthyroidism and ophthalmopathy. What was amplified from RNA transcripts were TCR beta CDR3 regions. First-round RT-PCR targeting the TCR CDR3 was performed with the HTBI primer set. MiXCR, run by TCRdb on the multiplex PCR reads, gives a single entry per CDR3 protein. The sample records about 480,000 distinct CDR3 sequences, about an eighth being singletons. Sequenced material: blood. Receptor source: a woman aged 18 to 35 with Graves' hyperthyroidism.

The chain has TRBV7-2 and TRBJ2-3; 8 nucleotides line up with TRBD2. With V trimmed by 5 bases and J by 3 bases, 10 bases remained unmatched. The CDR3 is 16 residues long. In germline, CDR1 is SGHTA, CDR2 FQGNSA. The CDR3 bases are TGTGCCAGCAGCCCAGCGAGCGGGAGTTCTACAGATACGCAGTATTTT. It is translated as CASSPASGSSTDTQYF.

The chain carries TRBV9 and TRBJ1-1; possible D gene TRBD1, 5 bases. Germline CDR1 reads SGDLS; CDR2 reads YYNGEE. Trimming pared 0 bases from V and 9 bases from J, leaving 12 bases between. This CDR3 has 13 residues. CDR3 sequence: CASSVGGAGKAFF. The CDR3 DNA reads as TGTGCCAGCAGCGTAGGGGGCGCCGGGAAAGCTTTCTTT.

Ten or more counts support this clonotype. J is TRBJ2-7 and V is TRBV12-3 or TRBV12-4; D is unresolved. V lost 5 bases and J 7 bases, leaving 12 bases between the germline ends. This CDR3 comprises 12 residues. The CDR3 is CASSNSRKEQYF. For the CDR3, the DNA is TGTGCCAGCAGTAATTCTAGGAAAGAGCAGTACTTC.

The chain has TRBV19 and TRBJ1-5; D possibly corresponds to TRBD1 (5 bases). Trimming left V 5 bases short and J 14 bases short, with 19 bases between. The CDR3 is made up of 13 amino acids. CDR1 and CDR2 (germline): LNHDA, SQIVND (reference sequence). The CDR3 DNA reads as TGTGCCAGTAGTTTCCCGAGGGGAAGAGGGGAGCATTTT. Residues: CASSFPRGRGEHF.

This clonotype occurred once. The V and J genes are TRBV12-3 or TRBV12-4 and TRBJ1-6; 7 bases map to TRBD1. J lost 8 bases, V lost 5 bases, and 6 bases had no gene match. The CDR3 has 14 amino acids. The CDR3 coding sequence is TGTGCCAGCAGTCGACAGGGCCTTGATTCACCCCTCCACTTT. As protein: CASSRQGLDSPLHF.

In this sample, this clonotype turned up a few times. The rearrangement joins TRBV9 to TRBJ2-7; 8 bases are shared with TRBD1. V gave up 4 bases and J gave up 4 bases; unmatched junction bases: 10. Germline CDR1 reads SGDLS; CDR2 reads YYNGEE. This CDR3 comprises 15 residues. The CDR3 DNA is TGTGCCAGCAGCCCTACGACAGGGGCCGGATACGAGCAGTACTTC. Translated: CASSPTTGAGYEQYF.

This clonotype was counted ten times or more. The CDR3 region is CASSLPRRGEQFF. CDR3 sequence (DNA): TGTGCCAGCAGCTTACCGCGGCGGGGAGAGCAGTTCTTC. J is TRBJ2-1 and V is TRBV11-3; D perhaps matches TRBD2 (6 bases). V lost 2 bases to trimming and J lost 10 bases, with 12 bases between them. The germline gives CDR1 SGHNT, CDR2 YENEEA. The CDR3 length is 13 residues.

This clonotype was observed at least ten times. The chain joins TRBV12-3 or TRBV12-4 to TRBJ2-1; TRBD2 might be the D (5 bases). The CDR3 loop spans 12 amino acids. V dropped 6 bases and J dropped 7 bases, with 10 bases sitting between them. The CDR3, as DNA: TGTGCCAGCAGCCGTCCGGGGAATGAGCAGTTCTTC. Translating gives CASSRPGNEQFF.